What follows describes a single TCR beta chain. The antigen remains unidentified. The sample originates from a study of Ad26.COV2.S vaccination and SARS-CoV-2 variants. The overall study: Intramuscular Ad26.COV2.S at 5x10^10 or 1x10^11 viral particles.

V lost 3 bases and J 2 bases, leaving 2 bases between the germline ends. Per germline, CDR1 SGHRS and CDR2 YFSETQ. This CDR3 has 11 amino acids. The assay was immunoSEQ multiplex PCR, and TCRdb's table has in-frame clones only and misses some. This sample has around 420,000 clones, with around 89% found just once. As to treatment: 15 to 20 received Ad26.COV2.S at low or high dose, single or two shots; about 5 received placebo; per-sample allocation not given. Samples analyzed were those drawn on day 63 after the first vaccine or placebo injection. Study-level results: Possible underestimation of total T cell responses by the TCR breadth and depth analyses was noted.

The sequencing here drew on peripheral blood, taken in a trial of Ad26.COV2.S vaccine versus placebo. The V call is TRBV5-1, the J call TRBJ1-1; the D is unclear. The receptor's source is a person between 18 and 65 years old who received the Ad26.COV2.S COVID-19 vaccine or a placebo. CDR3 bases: TGCGCCAGCAGCTCCAACACTGAAGCTTTCTTT. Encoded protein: CASSSNTEAFF.